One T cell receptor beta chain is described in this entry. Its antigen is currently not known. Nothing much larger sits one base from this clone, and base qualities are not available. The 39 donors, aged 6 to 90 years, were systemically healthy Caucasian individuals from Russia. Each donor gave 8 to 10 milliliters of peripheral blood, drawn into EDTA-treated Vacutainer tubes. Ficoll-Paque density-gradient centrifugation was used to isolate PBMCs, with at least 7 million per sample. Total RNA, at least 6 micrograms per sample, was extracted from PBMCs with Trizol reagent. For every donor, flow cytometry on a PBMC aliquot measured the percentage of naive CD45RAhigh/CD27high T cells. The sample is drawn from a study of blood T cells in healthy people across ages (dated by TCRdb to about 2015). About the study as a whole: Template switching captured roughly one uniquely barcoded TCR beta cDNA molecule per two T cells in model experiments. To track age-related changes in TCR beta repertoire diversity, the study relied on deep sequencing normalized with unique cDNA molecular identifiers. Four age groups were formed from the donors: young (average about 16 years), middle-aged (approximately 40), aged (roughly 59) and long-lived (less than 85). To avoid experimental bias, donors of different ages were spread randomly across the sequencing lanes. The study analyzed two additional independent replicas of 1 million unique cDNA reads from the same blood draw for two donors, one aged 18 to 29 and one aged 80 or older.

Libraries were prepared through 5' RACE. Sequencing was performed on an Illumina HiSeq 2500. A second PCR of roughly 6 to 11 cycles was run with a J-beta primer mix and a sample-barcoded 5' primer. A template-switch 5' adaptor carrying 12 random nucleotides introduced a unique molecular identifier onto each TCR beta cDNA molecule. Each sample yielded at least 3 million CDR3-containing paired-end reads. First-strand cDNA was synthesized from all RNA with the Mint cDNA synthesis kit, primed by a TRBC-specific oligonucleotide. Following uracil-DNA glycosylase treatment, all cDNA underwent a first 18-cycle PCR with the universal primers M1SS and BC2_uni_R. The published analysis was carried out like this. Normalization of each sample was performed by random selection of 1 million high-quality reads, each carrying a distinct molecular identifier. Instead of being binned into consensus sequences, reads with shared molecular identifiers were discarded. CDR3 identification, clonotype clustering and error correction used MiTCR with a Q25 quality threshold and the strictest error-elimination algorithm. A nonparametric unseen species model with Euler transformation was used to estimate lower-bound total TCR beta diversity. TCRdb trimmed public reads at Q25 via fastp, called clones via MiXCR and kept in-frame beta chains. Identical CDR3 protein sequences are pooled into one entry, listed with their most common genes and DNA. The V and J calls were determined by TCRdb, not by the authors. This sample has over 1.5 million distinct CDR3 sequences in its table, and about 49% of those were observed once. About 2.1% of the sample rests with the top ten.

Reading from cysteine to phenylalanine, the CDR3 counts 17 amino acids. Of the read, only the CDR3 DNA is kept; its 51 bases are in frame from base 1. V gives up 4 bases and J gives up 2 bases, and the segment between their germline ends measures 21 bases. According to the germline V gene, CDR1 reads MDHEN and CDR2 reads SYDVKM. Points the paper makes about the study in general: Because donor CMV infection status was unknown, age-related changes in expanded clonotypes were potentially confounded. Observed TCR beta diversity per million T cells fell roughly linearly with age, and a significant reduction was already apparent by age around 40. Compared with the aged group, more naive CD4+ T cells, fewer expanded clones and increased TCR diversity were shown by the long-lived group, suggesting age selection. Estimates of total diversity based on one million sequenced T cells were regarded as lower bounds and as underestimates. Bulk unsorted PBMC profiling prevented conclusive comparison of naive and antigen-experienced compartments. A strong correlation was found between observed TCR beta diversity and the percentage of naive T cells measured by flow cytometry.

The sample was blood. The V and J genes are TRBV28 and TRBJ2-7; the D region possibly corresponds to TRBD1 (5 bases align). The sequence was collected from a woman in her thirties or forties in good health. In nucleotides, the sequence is TGTGCCAGCAGTTCCGACTCCCCACGACAGACACCCTACGAGCAGTACTTC. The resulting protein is CASSSDSPRQTPYEQYF.